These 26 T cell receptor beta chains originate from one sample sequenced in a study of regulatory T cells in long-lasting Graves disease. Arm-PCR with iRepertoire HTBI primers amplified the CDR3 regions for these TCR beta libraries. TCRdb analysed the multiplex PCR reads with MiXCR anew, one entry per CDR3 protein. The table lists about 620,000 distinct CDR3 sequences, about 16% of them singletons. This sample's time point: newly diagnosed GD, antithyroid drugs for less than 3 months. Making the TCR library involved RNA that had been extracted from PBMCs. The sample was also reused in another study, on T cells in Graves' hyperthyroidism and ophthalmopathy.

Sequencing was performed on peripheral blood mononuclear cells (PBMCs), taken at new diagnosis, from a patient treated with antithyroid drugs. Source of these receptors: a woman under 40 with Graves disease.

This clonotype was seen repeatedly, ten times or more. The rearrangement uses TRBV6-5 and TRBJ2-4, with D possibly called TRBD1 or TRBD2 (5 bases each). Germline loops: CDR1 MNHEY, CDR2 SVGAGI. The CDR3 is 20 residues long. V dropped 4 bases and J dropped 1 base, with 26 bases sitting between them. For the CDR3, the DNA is TGTGCCAGCAGTTCTTGCCGGGACCTAGGTTACATCTCGGCCAAAAACATTCAGTACTTC. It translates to CASSSCRDLGYISAKNIQYF.

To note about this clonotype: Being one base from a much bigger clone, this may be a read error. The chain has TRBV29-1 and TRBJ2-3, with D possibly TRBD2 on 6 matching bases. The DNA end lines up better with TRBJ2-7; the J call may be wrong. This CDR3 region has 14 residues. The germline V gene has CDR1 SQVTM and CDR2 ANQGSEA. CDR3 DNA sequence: TGCAGCGTTGTTCAGGGACTGTTCTACAATGAGCAGTACTTC. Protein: CSVVQGLFYNEQYF.

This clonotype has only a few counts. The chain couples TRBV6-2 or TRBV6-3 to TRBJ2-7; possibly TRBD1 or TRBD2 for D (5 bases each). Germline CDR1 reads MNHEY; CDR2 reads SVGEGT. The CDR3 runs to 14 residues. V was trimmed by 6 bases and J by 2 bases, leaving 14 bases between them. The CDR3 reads CASRGTYLAYEQYF. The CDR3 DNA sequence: TGTGCCAGCAGGGGGACCTACTTAGCCTACGAGCAGTACTTC.

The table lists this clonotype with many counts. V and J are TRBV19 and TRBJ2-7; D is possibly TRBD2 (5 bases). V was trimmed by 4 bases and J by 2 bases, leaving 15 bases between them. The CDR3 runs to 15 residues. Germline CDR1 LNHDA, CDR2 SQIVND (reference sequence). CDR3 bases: TGTGCCAGTAGTAGCGGCGGAGGAGGTGCCTACGAGCAGTACTTC. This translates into CASSSGGGGAYEQYF. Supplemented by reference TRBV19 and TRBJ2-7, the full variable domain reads DGGITQSPKYLFRKEGQNVTLSCEQNLNHDAMYWYRQDPGQGLRLIYYSQIVNDFQKGDIAEGYSVSREKKESFPLTVTSAQKNPTAFYLCASSSGGGGAYEQYFGPGTRLTVT.

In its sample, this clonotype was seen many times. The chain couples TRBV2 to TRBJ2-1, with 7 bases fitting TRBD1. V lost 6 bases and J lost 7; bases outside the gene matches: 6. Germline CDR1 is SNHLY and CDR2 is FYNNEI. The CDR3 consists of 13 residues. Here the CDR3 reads CASRKGQTNEQFF. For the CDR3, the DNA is TGTGCCAGCAGGAAGGGACAGACTAATGAGCAGTTCTTC.

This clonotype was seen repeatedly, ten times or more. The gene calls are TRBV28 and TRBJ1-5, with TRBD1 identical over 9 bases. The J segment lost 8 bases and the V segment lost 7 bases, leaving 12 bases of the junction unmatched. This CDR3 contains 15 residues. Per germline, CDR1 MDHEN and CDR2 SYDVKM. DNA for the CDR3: TGTGCCAGCACCGCGGGGGGGACAGGGTATAAGCCCCAGCATTTT. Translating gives CASTAGGTGYKPQHF.

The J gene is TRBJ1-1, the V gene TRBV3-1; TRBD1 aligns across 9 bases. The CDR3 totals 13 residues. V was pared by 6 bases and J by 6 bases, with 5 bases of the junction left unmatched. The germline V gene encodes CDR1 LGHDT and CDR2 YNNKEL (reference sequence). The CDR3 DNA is TGTGCCAGCAGTCGGACAGGGGCTTCTGAAGCTTTCTTT. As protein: CASSRTGASEAFF. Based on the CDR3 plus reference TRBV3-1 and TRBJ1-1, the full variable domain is DTAVSQTPKYLVTQMGNDKSIKCEQNLGHDTMYWYKQDSKKFLKIMFSYNNKELIINETVPNRFSPKSPDKAHLNLHINSLELGDSAVYFCASSRTGASEAFFGQGTRLTVV.

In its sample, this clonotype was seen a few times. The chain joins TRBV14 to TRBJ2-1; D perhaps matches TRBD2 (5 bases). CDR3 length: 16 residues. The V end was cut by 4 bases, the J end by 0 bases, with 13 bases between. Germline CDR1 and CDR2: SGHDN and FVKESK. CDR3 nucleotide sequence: TGTGCCAGCAGCCTGCGGGCTTTTGGCTCCTACAATGAGCAGTTCTTC. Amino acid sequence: CASSLRAFGSYNEQFF.

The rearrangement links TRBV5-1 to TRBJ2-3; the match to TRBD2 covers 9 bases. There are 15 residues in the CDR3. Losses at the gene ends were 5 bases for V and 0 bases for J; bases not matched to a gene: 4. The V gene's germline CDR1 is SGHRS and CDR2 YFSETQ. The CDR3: CASRGGLASTDTQYF. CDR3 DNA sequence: TGCGCCAGCAGGGGAGGACTAGCGAGCACAGATACGCAGTATTTT. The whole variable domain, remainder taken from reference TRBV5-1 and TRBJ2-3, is KAGVTQTPRYLIKTRGQQVTLSCSPISGHRSVSWYQQTPGQGLQFLFEYFSETQRNKGNFPGRFSGRQFSNSRSEMNVSTLELGDSALYLCASRGGLASTDTQYFGPGTRLTVL.

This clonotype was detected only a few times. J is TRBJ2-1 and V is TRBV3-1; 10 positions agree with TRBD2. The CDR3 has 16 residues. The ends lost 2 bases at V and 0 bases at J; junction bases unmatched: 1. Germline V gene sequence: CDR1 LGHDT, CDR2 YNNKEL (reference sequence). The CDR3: CASSQTSGVSYNEQFF. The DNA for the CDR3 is TGTGCCAGCAGCCAAACTAGCGGGGTCTCCTACAATGAGCAGTTCTTC.

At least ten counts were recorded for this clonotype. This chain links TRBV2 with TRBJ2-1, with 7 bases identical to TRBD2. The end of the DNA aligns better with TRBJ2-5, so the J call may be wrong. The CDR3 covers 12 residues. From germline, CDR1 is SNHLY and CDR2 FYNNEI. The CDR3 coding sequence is TGTGCCAGCTCTAGGGAGGGGGAGACCCAGTACTTC. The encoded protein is CASSREGETQYF.

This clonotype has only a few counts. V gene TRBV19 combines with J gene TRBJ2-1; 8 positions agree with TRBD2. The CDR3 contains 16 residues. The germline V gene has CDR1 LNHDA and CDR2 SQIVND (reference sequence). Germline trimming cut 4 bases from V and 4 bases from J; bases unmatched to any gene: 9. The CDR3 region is CASSTTSGRGYNEQFF. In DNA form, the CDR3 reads TGTGCCAGTAGTACCACTAGCGGCCGCGGTTACAATGAGCAGTTCTTC.

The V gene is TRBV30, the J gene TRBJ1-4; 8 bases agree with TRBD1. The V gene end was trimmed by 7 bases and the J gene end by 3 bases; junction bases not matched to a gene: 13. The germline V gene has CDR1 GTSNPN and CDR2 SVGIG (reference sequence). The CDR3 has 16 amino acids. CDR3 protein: CASRPTGVVANEKLFF. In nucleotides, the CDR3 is TGTGCCTCTCGACCGACAGGGGTGGTGGCTAATGAAAAACTGTTTTTT.

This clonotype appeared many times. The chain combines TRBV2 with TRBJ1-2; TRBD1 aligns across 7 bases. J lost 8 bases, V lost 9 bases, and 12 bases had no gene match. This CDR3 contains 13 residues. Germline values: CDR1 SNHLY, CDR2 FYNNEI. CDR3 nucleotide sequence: TGTGCCAGTCGAGACAGGGAGGCAAGAGGCTACACCTTC. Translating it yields CASRDREARGYTF.

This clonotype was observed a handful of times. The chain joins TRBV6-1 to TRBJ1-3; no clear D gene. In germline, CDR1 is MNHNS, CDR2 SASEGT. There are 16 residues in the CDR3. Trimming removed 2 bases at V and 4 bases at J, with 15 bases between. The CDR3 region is CASSESLGGSGNTIYF. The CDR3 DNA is TGTGCCAGCAGTGAAAGCTTAGGAGGTTCGGGAAACACCATATATTTT.

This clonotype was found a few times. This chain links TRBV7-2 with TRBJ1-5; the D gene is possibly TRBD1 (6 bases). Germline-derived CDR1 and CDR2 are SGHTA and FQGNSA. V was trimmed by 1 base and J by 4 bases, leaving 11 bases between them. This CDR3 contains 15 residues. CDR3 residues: CASSLVSQGNQPQHF. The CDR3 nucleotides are TGTGCCAGCAGCTTAGTCTCTCAGGGGAATCAGCCCCAGCATTTT.

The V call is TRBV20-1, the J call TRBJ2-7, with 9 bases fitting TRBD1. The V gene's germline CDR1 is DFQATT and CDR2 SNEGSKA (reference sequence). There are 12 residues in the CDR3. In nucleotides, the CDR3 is TGCAGCACCCGGGACAGGGCCTACGAGCAGTACTTC. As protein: CSTRDRAYEQYF.

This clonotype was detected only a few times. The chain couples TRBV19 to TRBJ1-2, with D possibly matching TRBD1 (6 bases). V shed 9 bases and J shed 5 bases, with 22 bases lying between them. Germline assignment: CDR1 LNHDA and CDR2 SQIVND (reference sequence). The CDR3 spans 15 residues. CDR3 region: CASLTQGLNKYGYTF. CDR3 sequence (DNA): TGTGCCAGCCTTACGCAGGGGCTGAATAAGTATGGCTACACCTTC.

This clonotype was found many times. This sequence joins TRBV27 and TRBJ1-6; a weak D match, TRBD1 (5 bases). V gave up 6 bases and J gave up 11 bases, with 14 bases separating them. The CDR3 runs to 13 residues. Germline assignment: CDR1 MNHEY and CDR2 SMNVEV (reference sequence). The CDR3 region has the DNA TGTGCCAGCAGAGGACCTTTGGGGGCACCCCTCCACTTT. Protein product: CASRGPLGAPLHF.

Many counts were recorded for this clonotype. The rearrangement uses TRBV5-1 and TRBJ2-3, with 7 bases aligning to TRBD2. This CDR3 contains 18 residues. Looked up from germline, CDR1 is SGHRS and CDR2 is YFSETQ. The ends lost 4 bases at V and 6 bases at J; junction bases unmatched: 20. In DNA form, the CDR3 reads TGCGCCAGCAGCCCCAAGGTCGGGGGGACGAACATGGCCGATACGCAGTATTTT. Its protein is CASSPKVGGTNMADTQYF.

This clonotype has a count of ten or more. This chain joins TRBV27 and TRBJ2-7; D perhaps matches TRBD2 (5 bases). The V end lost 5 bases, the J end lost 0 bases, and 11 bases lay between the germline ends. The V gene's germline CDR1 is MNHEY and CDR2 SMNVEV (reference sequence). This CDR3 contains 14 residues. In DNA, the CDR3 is TGTGCCAGCAGTACCGCGGGTACCTCCTACGAGCAGTACTTC. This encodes CASSTAGTSYEQYF.

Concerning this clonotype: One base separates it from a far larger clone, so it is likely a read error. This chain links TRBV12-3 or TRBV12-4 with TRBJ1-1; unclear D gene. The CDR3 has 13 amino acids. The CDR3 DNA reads TGTGCCGGCAGGAGGTATCAGAACACTGAAGCTTTCTTT. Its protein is CAGRRYQNTEAFF.

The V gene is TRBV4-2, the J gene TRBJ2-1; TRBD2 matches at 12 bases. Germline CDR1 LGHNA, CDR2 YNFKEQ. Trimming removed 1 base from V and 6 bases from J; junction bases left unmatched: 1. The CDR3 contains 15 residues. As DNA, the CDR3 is TGTGCCAGCAGCCAAGGGACTAGCGGGACCAATGAGCAGTTCTTC. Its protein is CASSQGTSGTNEQFF.

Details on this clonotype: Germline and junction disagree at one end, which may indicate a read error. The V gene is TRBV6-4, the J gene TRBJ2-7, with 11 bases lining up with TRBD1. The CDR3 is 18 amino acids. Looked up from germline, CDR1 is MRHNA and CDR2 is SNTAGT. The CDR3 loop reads CAGSYGYKPGQGAYEQYF. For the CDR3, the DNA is TGTGCCGGCAGTTACGGATATAAACCGGGACAGGGGGCCTACGAGCAGTACTTC.

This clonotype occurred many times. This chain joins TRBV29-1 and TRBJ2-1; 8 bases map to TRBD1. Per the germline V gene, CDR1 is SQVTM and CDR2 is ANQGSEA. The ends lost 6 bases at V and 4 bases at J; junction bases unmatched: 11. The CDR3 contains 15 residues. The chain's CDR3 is CSVGRQGMGYNEQFF. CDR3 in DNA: TGCAGCGTCGGACGACAGGGGATGGGGTACAATGAGCAGTTCTTC.

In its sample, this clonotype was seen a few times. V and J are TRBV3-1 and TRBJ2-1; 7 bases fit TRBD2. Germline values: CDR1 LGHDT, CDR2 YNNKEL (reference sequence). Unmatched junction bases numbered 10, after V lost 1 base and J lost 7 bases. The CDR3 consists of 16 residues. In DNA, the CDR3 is TGTGCCAGCAGCCAAGTTTGGGGAGGGATGATAAATGAGCAGTTCTTC. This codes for CASSQVWGGMINEQFF.